The TCR beta chain under discussion was sequenced for a study of a mutant IDH1 vaccine in newly diagnosed glioma. V trimming: 5 bases; J trimming: 4 bases; junction bases outside the gene matches: 9. CDR3 size: 15 residues. Germline V gives CDR1 WNHNN, CDR2 SYGVQD (reference sequence). To note about this clone: Its antigen remains unidentified.

Libraries were prepared by immunoSEQ multiplex PCR; TCRdb keeps only in-frame clonotypes and omits some of them. This table has roughly 110,000 clones, about nine tenths appearing once. The sample's time point: week 11, during vaccination. Mutant IDH1 20-mer peptide, at 300 ug, made up each vaccine dose, with topical imiquimod. Diagnosis in the donors showed new WHO grade 3 or 4 astrocytomas that were IDH1-mutant and ATRX-lost. The clonotype was recovered from a woman aged 45-59 years with glioma. The source was PBMCs, collected from a glioma patient whose treatment included an IDH1 peptide vaccine. The V gene is TRBV10-1, the J gene TRBJ2-5; 8 bases are shared with TRBD2. CDR3 protein: CASSIRAGEGETQYF. CDR3 nucleotides: TGCGCCAGCAGTATTCGAGCGGGAGAGGGAGAGACCCAGTACTTC.